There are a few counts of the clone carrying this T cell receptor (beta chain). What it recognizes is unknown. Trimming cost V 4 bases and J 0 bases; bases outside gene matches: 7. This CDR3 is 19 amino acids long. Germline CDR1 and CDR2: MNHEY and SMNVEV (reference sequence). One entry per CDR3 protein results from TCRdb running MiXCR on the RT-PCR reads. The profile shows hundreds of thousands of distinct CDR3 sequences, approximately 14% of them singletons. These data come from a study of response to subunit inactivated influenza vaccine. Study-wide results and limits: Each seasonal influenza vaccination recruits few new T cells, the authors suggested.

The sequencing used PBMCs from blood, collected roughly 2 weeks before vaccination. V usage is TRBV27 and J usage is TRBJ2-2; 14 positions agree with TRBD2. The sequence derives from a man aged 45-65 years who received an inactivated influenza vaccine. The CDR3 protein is CASSSLGLAGGTNTGELFF. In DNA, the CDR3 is TGTGCCAGCAGTTCCCTCGGACTAGCGGGAGGCACGAACACCGGGGAGCTGTTTTTT.